This T cell receptor (beta chain) is drawn from a study of OX40 agonist ivuxolimab in advanced cancers. The wider study: The drug used for patients, ivuxolimab, was an agonistic anti-OX40 (CD134) antibody.

Assay used: immunoSEQ multiplex PCR; TCRdb lists only in-frame clones, some missing. Of about 120,000 clones in the sample, 90% to 95% are singletons; the top ten hold around 0.15%. The V and J ends lost 1 base and 0 bases respectively, with 12 bases between them. CDR3 size: 16 residues. Germline V gene lookup returns CDR1 SGHRS and CDR2 YFSETQ. This sequence originates from an adult with an advanced solid tumor such as melanoma, head and neck, liver or kidney cancer. V gene TRBV5-1 combines with J gene TRBJ2-3, with D possibly matching TRBD2 (6 bases). The material was CD4+ or CD8+ T cells sorted from blood, obtained in a trial of the OX40 agonist ivuxolimab. The CDR3 sequence: CASSLYSGPSTDTQYF. DNA of the CDR3: TGCGCCAGCAGCTTGTACAGCGGGCCCAGCACAGATACGCAGTATTTT. Full variable domain (outside the CDR3, taken from reference TRBV5-1 and TRBJ2-3): KAGVTQTPRYLIKTRGQQVTLSCSPISGHRSVSWYQQTPGQGLQFLFEYFSETQRNKGNFPGRFSGRQFSNSRSEMNVSTLELGDSALYLCASSLYSGPSTDTQYFGPGTRLTVL.